This T cell receptor beta chain was retrieved from a study of siplizumab effects on memory and regulatory T cells. Study overall: Mixed lymphocyte reactions were paired, with siplizumab at roughly 0.92 ug/mL or without drug.

A remark on this clone: Its target is not known.

Clones were read by immunoSEQ multiplex PCR, and TCRdb kept only the in-frame ones, dropping some. The sample lists over 10,000 clones, almost 40% occurring once. Study results and caveats: Roughly 75-97% of proliferating CD4+ or CD8+ clones lacked a naive or memory phenotype that could be assigned. It was never confirmed that proliferating Tregs from siplizumab cultures were suppressive.

Coculturing at 37°C lasted 5 to 6 days for the mixed lymphocyte reaction cells. The clonotype was recovered from a human donor in good health; the cells came from an allogeneic mixed lymphocyte reaction. The sequencing sample was made of CFSE-low (dividing) CD8+ T cells sorted from an allogeneic mixed lymphocyte reaction.

The CDR3 DNA reads TGTGCCAGCTCACCGGGACCGAGCTCTGGAAACACCATATATTTT. Its translation is CASSPGPSSGNTIYF. This chain joins TRBV18 and TRBJ1-3, with a possible D match to TRBD1 (5 bases). Germline lookup yields CDR1 KGHSH and CDR2 LQKENI. The CDR3 is made up of 15 amino acids. V shed 3 bases and J shed 0 bases, with 9 bases lying between them.